These 5 T cell receptor beta chains were all obtained from the same sample, sequenced in a study of Ad26.COV2.S vaccination and SARS-CoV-2 variants. The treatment here: around 19 received Ad26.COV2.S at low or high dose, single or two shots; 5 received placebo; per-sample allocation not given. The samples date from day 63 after the first vaccine or placebo injection. The repertoire was sequenced with immunoSEQ multiplex PCR; TCRdb's copy has only in-frame clones and lacks some. The profile covers roughly 330,000 clones, with 90% appearing a single time and about 5.4% taken by the ten largest. Sequenced here: peripheral blood, sampled in a trial of Ad26.COV2.S vaccine versus placebo. The receptors were sampled from a person between 18 and 60 years old who received the Ad26.COV2.S COVID-19 vaccine or a placebo.

This clone was recorded a few times. V usage is TRBV30 and J usage is TRBJ2-2; TRBD1 matches 7 bases. Germline V CDR1 and CDR2: GTSNPN, SVGIG (reference sequence). Trimming at V came to 5 bases and at J to 2 bases, leaving 5 bases not matched to a gene. The CDR3 loop spans 14 amino acids. The CDR3 reads CAWGDRANTGELFF. The CDR3, as DNA: TGTGCCTGGGGTGACAGGGCTAACACCGGGGAGCTGTTTTTT.

The chain has TRBV11-2 and TRBJ2-2; TRBD1 might be the D (6 bases). V was clipped by 4 bases and J by 6 bases, with 15 bases between them. CDR1 and CDR2 from the germline V gene are SGHAT and FQNNGV. The CDR3 consists of 15 residues. CDR3 protein: CASSYRVSPAGELFF. Here the CDR3 DNA reads TGTGCCAGCAGCTACAGGGTTAGTCCGGCCGGGGAGCTGTTTTTT.

CDR3 in amino acids: CASSLMSDRQPQHF. CDR3 bases: TGTGCCAGCAGCTTGATGTCGGATCGTCAGCCCCAGCATTTT. The chain links TRBV5-5 to TRBJ1-5; D gene ambiguous. The V end lost 1 base, the J end lost 6 bases, and 11 bases lay between the germline ends. The CDR3 is 14 amino acids. CDR1 and CDR2 from the germline V gene are SGHKS and YYEKEE (reference sequence). Variable domain in full (rest from reference TRBV5-5 and TRBJ1-5): DAGVTQSPTHLIKTRGQQVTLRCSPISGHKSVSWYQQVLGQGPQFIFQYYEKEERGRGNFPDRFSARQFPNYSSELNVNALLLGDSALYLCASSLMSDRQPQHFGDGTRLSIL.

This chain connects TRBV3-1 (or the pseudogene TRBV3-2) to TRBJ2-1; 9 bases are a match to TRBD2. From germline, CDR1 is LGHDT and CDR2 YNNKEL (reference sequence). Trimming removed 2 bases from V and 4 bases from J; junction bases left unmatched: 6. This CDR3 comprises 16 residues. The CDR3 nucleotides are TGTGCCAGCAGCCAACCGACTAGCGGATTATACAATGAGCAGTTCTTC. The encoded protein is CASSQPTSGLYNEQFF.

V usage is TRBV7-2 and J usage is TRBJ1-1; maybe TRBD1 (5 bases). Trimming pared 3 bases from V and 1 base from J, leaving 12 bases between. This CDR3 contains 15 residues. In germline, CDR1 is SGHTA, CDR2 FQGNSA. Here the CDR3 reads CASSFWDGANTEAFF. In DNA, the CDR3 is TGTGCCAGCAGCTTCTGGGACGGGGCGAACACTGAAGCTTTCTTT.